Presented here are 7 T cell receptor beta chains from one specimen sequenced in a study of post-analysis software for immune sequencing data. Regarding the study as a whole: With TRBV5-6, TRBV5-1 and TRBV20-1 included, about five TRBV segments were more frequent in patients than in controls.

Antigen specificity for these receptors is unknown. TCR beta cDNA libraries had unique molecular identifiers. TCRdb redid the calling of the PCR reads with MiXCR, one entry per CDR3 protein. The sample shows 820,000 or so distinct CDR3 sequences, about 57% of them seen only once. Source material: blood. Receptor source: a girl between 5 and 17 years old with multiple sclerosis.

The chain links TRBV6-4 to TRBJ2-1, with 11 nucleotides matching TRBD2. Unmatched junction bases numbered 2, after V lost 0 bases and J lost 4 bases. Germline V gene data show CDR1 as MRHNA and CDR2 as SNTAGT. This CDR3 spans 16 amino acids. The CDR3 DNA reads as TGTGCCAGCAGTGACTCCGGACTAGCGGGTTACAATGAGCAGTTCTTC. It translates to CASSDSGLAGYNEQFF.

About this clonotype itself: The junction departs from the called germline gene at one end, perhaps through a read error. The chain uses TRBV3-1 and TRBJ2-1; 7 nucleotides agree with TRBD2. This CDR3 region has 14 residues. In germline, CDR1 is LGHDT, CDR2 YNNKEL (reference sequence). DNA for the CDR3: TGTGTCAGCAGCCAAGGACTAGAGCCCAATGAGCAGTTCTTC. It is translated as CVSSQGLEPNEQFF.

V is TRBV29-1 and J is TRBJ2-7; D tentatively reads TRBD1 or TRBD2 (5 bases each). Germline CDR1 and CDR2: SQVTM and ANQGSEA. The V and J ends lost 2 bases and 3 bases respectively, with 14 bases between them. This CDR3 is built from 14 residues. The CDR3 region has the DNA TGCAGCGTTGAAAGTACGGGGCCGAACTACGAGCAGTACTTC. It codes for CSVESTGPNYEQYF.

The chain joins TRBV9 to TRBJ2-5; either TRBD1 or TRBD2 may supply D (5 bases each). V gave up 4 bases and J gave up 2 bases, with 12 bases separating them. The CDR3 consists of 14 residues. Germline CDR1 reads SGDLS; CDR2 reads YYNGEE. CDR3 DNA: TGTGCCAGCAGCCCCCGGGACGAACAAGAGACCCAGTACTTC. This encodes CASSPRDEQETQYF.

The chain couples TRBV12-5 to TRBJ2-4, with a possible D match to TRBD1 (5 bases). The J call is uncertain, as TRBJ2-7 better fits the DNA end. The CDR3 consists of 15 residues. CDR1 is LGHNT and CDR2 is FRNRAP in the germline V gene. The CDR3 DNA sequence: TGTGCTAGTGGTTTGAGGCAGGGCAATTCTTACGAGCAGTACTTC. As protein: CASGLRQGNSYEQYF.

This chain uses TRBV7-8 with TRBJ2-3, with D unresolved. Trimming left V 2 bases short and J 5 bases short, with 5 bases between. Germline lookup yields CDR1 SGHVS and CDR2 FQNEAQ. This CDR3 is 12 amino acids long. The CDR3 loop reads CASSLSQDTQYF. The CDR3 DNA follows: TGTGCCAGCAGCTTATCACAAGATACGCAGTATTTT.

This rearrangement joins TRBV20-1 to TRBJ2-5; D remains ambiguous. The CDR3 contains 14 residues. Germline-derived CDR1 and CDR2 are DFQATT and SNEGSKA (reference sequence). V shed 0 bases and J shed 4 bases, with 12 bases lying between them. The CDR3 loop is CSARDTLVRETQYF. The CDR3 DNA reads TGCAGTGCTAGAGATACCCTTGTGAGAGAGACCCAGTACTTC.